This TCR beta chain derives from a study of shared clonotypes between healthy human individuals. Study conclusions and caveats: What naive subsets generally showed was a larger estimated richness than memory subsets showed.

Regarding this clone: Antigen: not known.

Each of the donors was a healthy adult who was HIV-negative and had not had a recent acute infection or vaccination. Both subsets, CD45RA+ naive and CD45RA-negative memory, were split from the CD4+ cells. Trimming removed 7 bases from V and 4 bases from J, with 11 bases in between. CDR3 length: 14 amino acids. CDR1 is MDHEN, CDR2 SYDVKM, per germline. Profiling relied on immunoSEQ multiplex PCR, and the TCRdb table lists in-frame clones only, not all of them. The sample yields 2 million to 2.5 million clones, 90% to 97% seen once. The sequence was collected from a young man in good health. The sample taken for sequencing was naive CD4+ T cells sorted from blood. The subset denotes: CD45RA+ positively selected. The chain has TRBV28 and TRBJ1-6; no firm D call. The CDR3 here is CASTHTKYNSPLHF. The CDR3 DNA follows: TGTGCCAGCACCCACACGAAATATAATTCACCCCTCCACTTT.